This T cell receptor beta chain is drawn from a study of blood T cells in healthy people across ages. Trimming removed 2 bases at V and 0 bases at J, with 17 bases between. CDR3 length: 18 residues. CDR1 SEHNR and CDR2 FQNEAQ come from the germline V gene (reference sequence). This clonotype occurred a few times. PCR was performed a second time for about 7 to 12 cycles using a sample-barcoded 5' primer and a J-beta primer mix. TCRdb re-derived calls from the 5' RACE reads in MiXCR, one entry per CDR3 protein. This table holds over 1.5 million distinct CDR3 sequences, approximately 50% found once. This chain links TRBV7-9 with TRBJ2-4; D gene unclear. Material: blood. The source of this sequence is a woman aged 40 to 55 in good health. The CDR3: CASSLQGWADLAKNIQYF. In DNA form, the CDR3 reads TGTGCCAGCAGCTTACAAGGTTGGGCTGACTTAGCCAAAAACATTCAGTACTTC.